This TCR beta chain was captured in a study of cytomegalovirus exposure and HLA in healthy donors. General observations from the study: HLA alleles showed associations with 16,951 TCR beta sequences in a later analysis, at a 0.05 false discovery rate. The analysis excluded some indistinguishable V segments, including TRBV6-2 and TRBV6-3.

A multiplex PCR was run with 60 Vbeta primers and 13 Jbeta primers. Produced via immunoSEQ multiplex PCR; TCRdb's table is partial and in-frame only. The sample has approximately 140,000 clones. Germline CDR1 reads MNHNY; CDR2 reads SVGAGI (reference sequence). After removal of 0 bases from V and 1 base from J, the junction contained 4 bases not matched to a gene. The CDR3 runs 16 residues. About this clone itself: The antigen is not known.

The sequencing sample was made of PBMCs. V usage is TRBV6-6 and J usage is TRBJ1-1; 8 nucleotides match TRBD1. The clonotype comes from a man aged 40-55 years in good health and CMV-seronegative. The CDR3 region has the DNA TGTGCCAGCAGTTACTCTCTAGGACAGGGGAACACTGAAGCTTTCTTT. Its translation is CASSYSLGQGNTEAFF.